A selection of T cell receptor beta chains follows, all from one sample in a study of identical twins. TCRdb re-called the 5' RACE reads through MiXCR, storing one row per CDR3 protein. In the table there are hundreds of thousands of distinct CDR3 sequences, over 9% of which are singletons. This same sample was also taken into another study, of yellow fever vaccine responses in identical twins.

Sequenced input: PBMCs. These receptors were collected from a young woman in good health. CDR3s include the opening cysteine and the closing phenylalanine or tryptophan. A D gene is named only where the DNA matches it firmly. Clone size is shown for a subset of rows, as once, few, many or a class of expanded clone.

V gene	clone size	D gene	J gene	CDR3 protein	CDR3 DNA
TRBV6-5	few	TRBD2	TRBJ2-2	CASSYGLAGGGTGELFF	TGTGCCAGCAGTTACGGTCTAGCGGGAGGAGGGACCGGGGAGCTGTTTTTT
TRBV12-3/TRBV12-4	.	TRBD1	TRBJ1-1	CASRRPDQGVEAFF	TGTGCCAGCAGGAGACCTGACCAGGGGGTTGAAGCTTTCTTT
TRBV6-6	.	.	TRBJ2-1	CASRISLTAEQFF	TGTGCCAGCAGGATATCTCTAACGGCTGAGCAGTTCTTC
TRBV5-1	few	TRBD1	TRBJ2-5	CASSLVGQGAQETQYF	TGCGCCAGCAGCTTGGTTGGACAGGGGGCCCAAGAGACCCAGTACTTC
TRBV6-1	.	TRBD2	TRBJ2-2	CASSELAGDNGELFF	TGTGCCAGCAGCGAACTAGCGGGGGACAACGGGGAGCTGTTTTTT
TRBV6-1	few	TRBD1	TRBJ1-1	CASNRGQLNTEAFF	TGTGCCAGCAACCGGGGACAGCTGAACACTGAAGCTTTCTTT
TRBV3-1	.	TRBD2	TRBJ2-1	CASSQAPWVREGQEQFF	TGTGCCAGCAGCCAAGCGCCCTGGGTGCGGGAGGGCCAAGAGCAGTTCTTC
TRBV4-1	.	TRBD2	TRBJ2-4	CASSQGQLAGNIQYF	TGCGCCAGCAGCCAAGGGCAGCTAGCGGGAAACATTCAGTACTTC
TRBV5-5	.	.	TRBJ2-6	CASSLRTATSGANVLTF	TGTGCCAGCAGCTTGCGGACAGCAACCTCTGGGGCCAACGTCCTGACTTTC
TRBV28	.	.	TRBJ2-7	CASSLWSLGTYEQYF	TGTGCCAGCAGTTTATGGTCCCTGGGGACCTACGAGCAGTACTTC
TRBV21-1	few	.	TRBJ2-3	CASSKEADTQYF	TGTGCCAGCAGCAAAGAAGCAGATACGCAGTATTTT
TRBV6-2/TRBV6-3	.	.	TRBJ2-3	CASSYYRRPTDTQYF	TGTGCCAGCAGTTACTACAGGAGGCCGACAGATACGCAGTATTTT
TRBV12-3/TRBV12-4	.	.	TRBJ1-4	CASSPRKEKLFF	TGTGCCAGCAGTCCCCGTAAGGAAAAACTGTTTTTT
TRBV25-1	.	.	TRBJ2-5	CASSVSGPRKETQYF	TGTGCCAGCAGTGTTTCGGGTCCCCGTAAAGAGACCCAGTACTTC
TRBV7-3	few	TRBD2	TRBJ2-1	CASSTLSGASYNEQFF	TGTGCCAGCAGCACTCTTAGCGGGGCCTCCTACAATGAGCAGTTCTTC
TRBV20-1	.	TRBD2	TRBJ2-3	CSARGTSGGLDTDTQYF	TGCAGTGCTAGAGGGACTAGCGGGGGGCTCGACACAGATACGCAGTATTTT
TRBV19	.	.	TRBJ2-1	CASSRAPGPEQFF	TGTGCCAGTAGTAGAGCCCCGGGACCCGAGCAGTTCTTC
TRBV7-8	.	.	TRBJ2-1	CASSLGGHAYNEQFF	TGTGCCAGCAGCTTAGGGGGACACGCCTACAATGAGCAGTTCTTC
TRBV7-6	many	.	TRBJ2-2	CASSPDRPNTGELFF	TGTGCCAGCAGCCCCGACCGCCCGAACACCGGGGAGCTGTTTTTT
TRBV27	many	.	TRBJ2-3	CASISIHGTQYF	TGTGCCAGCATCTCTATCCACGGTACGCAGTATTTT
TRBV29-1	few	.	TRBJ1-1	CSAVTSNTEAFF	TGCAGCGCTGTTACATCGAACACTGAAGCTTTCTTT
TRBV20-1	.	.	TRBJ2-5	CSASLELRETQYF	TGCAGTGCTAGCCTCGAGTTGCGCGAGACCCAGTACTTC
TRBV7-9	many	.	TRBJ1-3	CASSGGVGNTIYF	TGTGCCAGCAGCGGGGGGGTCGGAAACACCATATATTTT
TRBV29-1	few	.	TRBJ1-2	CSVEFGGYGYTF	TGCAGCGTTGAATTTGGGGGCTATGGCTACACCTTC
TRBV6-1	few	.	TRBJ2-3	CASSGVLGDTQYF	TGTGCCAGCAGCGGGGTGCTCGGAGATACGCAGTATTTT
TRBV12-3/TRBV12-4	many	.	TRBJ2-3	CASSFFTDTQYF	TGTGCCAGCAGCTTTTTCACAGATACGCAGTATTTT
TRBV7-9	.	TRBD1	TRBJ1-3	CASSLYRGEFGNTIYF	TGTGCCAGCAGTTTATACAGGGGAGAGTTTGGAAACACCATATATTTT
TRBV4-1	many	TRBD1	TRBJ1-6	CASSPTQGVNSPLHF	TGCGCCAGCAGCCCAACTCAGGGGGTTAATTCACCCCTCCACTTT
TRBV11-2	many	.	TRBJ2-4	CATMGPGRNIQYF	TGTGCCACCATGGGTCCTGGGAGAAACATTCAGTACTTC
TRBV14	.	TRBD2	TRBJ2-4	CASSRGLAGQNIQYF	TGTGCCAGCAGCCGAGGACTAGCGGGACAAAACATTCAGTACTTC
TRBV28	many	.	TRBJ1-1	CASSFKDEAFF	TGTGCCAGCAGTTTCAAAGATGAAGCTTTCTTT
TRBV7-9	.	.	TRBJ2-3	CASSSGLNTQYF	TGTGCCAGCAGCTCCGGTTTGAATACGCAGTATTTT
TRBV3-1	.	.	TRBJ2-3	CASSQVRYADTSRTDTQYF	TGTGCCAGCAGCCAAGTCCGGTACGCCGACACCTCACGCACAGATACGCAGTATTTT
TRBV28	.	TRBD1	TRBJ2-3	CASSLSPGGQGFTDTQYF	TGTGCCAGCAGTTTGTCGCCAGGGGGACAGGGGTTTACAGATACGCAGTATTTT
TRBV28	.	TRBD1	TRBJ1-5	CASRPTIGQGSGQPQHF	TGTGCCAGCAGGCCCACAATTGGACAGGGGAGCGGGCAGCCCCAGCATTTT
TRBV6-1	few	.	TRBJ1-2	CASRRGSLLDTPLRGYTF	TGTGCCAGCCGTAGAGGGTCCTTGTTGGACACCCCCTTGAGGGGCTACACCTTC
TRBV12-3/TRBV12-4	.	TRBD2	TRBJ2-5	CASSLAESGRAKTQYF	TGTGCCAGCAGTTTAGCGGAGAGCGGGAGGGCGAAGACCCAGTACTTC
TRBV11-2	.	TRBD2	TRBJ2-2	CASSLESSGGTPLAGELFF	TGTGCCAGCAGCTTAGAATCTAGCGGGGGGACCCCCTTGGCCGGGGAGCTGTTTTTT
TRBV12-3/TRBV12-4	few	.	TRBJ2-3	CASSFYGSADTQYF	TGTGCCAGCAGTTTTTACGGGAGCGCAGATACGCAGTATTTT
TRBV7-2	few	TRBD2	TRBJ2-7	CASSLVGLAGSYEQYF	TGTGCCAGCAGCTTAGTGGGACTAGCGGGATCCTACGAGCAGTACTTC
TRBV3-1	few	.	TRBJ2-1	CASSQESWPGHYNEQFF	TGTGCCAGCAGCCAAGAGAGTTGGCCGGGGCATTACAATGAGCAGTTCTTC
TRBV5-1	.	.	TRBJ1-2	CASSLEAVRRYGYTF	TGCGCCAGCAGCTTGGAGGCGGTTCGACGATATGGCTACACCTTC